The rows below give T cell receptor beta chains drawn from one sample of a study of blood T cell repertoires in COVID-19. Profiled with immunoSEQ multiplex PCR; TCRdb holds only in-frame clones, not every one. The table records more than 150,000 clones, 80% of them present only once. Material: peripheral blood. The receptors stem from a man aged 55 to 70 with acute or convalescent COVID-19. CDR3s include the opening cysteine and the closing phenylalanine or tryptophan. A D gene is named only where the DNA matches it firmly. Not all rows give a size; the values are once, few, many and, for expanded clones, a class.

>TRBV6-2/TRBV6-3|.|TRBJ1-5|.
CASSYPSSNQPQHF
TGTGCCAGCAGTTACCCTTCTAGCAATCAGCCCCAGCATTTT
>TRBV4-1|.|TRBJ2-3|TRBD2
CASSPIGRGARTDTQYF
TGCGCCAGCAGCCCCATTGGGCGGGGGGCTCGCACAGATACGCAGTATTTT
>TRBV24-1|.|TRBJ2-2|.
CATSDRAGELFF
TGTGCCACCAGTGACAGGGCCGGGGAGCTGTTTTTT
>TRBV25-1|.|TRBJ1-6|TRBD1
CASKKGAVVSPLHF
TGTGCCAGCAAGAAGGGGGCAGTGGTCTCACCCCTCCACTTT
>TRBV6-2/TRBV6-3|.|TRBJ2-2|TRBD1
CASSYWDRRTGELFF
TGTGCCAGCAGTTACTGGGACAGGCGTACCGGGGAGCTGTTTTTT
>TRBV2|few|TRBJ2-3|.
CASSAGTHSTDTQYF
TGTGCCAGCAGTGCCGGGACTCACAGCACAGATACGCAGTATTTT
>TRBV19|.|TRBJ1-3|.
CASTSRTGNTIYF
TGTGCCAGCACCTCGAGGACTGGAAACACCATATATTTT
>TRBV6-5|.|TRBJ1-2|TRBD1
CASSYSPDRVEGYTF
TGTGCCAGCAGTTACTCCCCCGACAGGGTTGAAGGCTACACCTTC
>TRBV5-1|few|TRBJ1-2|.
CASRPRIPGEGKKCYTF
TGCGCCAGCAGGCCAAGGATTCCAGGGGAGGGGAAGAAGTGCTACACCTTC
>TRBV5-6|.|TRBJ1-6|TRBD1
CASSRTGRDSPLHF
TGTGCCAGCAGCCGGACAGGGAGGGATTCACCCCTCCACTTT
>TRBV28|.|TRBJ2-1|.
CASSFRQGHRSYNEQFF
TGTGCCAGCAGTTTTCGGCAGGGTCATCGCTCCTACAATGAGCAGTTCTTC
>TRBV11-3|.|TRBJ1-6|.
CASSLVQGSPLHF
TGTGCCAGCAGCTTAGTTCAGGGTTCACCCCTCCACTTT
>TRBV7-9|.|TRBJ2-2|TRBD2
CASSFSGGADTGELFF
TGTGCCAGCAGCTTTAGCGGGGGGGCCGACACCGGGGAGCTGTTTTTT
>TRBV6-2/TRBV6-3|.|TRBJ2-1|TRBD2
CASSFSGRSSEQFF
TGTGCCAGCAGTTTTAGCGGGAGAAGTAGTGAGCAGTTCTTC
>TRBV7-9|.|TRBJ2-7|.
CASSLVGPSRDLSYEQYF
TGTGCCAGCAGCTTGGTCGGGCCCTCGAGGGACTTGTCCTACGAGCAGTACTTC
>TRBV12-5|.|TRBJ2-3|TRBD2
CASGSTGTSAADTQYF
TGTGCTAGTGGATCCACCGGGACTAGCGCCGCAGATACGCAGTATTTT
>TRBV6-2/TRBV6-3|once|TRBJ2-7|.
CASSSGSTFYEQYF
TGTGCCAGCAGTTCCGGGAGTACTTTCTACGAGCAGTACTTC
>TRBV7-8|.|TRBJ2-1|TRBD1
CASSLDRGGEQFF
TGTGCCAGCAGCCTGGACAGGGGGGGTGAGCAGTTCTTC
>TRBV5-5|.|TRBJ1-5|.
CASSLGALNSNQPQHF
TGTGCCAGCAGCCTGGGGGCACTTAATAGCAATCAGCCCCAGCATTTT
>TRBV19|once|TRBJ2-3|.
CASSGGAPGTDTQYF
TGTGCCAGTAGTGGTGGGGCCCCGGGCACAGATACGCAGTATTTT
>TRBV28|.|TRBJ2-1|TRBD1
CASSLMTGTGAYNEQFF
TGTGCCAGCAGTTTAATGACCGGGACAGGGGCTTACAATGAGCAGTTCTTC
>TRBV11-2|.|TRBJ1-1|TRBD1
CASSLQGAWTEAFF
TGTGCCAGCAGCTTACAGGGGGCCTGGACTGAAGCTTTCTTT
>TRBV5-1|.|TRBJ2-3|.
CASSLDGTVGTDTQYF
TGCGCCAGCAGCTTGGACGGGACTGTGGGGACAGATACGCAGTATTTT
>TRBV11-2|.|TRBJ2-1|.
CASSLSVSPNNEQFF
TGTGCCAGCAGCTTATCCGTAAGCCCAAACAATGAGCAGTTCTTC
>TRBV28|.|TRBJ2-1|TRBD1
CASAGQGAYNEQFF
TGTGCCAGCGCCGGACAGGGCGCCTACAATGAGCAGTTCTTC
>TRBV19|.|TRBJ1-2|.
CASSGRASYGYTF
TGTGCCAGTAGTGGCAGGGCTAGTTATGGCTACACCTTC
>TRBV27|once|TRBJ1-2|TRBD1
CASSTRTGANYGYTF
TGTGCCAGCAGTACGCGGACAGGGGCTAACTATGGCTACACCTTC
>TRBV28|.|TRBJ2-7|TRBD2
CASTSAGAYEQYF
TGTGCCAGCACCTCAGCGGGGGCCTACGAGCAGTACTTC